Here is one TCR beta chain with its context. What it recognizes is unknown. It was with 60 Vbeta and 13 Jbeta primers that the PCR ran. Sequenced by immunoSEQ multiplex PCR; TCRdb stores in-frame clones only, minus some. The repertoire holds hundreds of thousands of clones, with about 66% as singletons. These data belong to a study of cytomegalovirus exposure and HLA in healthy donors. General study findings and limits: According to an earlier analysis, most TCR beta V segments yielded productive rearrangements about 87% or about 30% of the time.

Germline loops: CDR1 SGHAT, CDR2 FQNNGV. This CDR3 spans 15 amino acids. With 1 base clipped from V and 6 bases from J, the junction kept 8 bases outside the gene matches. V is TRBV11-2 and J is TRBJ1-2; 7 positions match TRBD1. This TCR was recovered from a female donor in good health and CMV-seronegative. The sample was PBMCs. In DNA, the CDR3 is TGTGCCAGCAGCTTAGCACAGGGGAAAGGCGATGGCTACACCTTC. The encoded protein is CASSLAQGKGDGYTF.